This T cell receptor (beta chain) came from a study of OX40 agonist ivuxolimab in advanced cancers. Whole-study context: Given to patients was ivuxolimab, an agonistic anti-OX40 (CD134) antibody. The group had a mean age of 60 years, ranged from about 20 to 80, and was 80% to 85% male.

This clone occurred once. Germline CDR1 is KGHSH and CDR2 is LQKENI. J lost 6 bases, V lost 5 bases, and 15 bases had no gene match. This CDR3 has 17 residues. Blood was sampled at baseline, cycle 4 day 1, and cycle 7 day 1. Clones were read by immunoSEQ multiplex PCR, and TCRdb kept only the in-frame ones, dropping some. The sample yields tens of thousands of clones, around nine tenths seen once. The input for sequencing was CD4+ or CD8+ T cells sorted from blood, taken in a trial of the OX40 agonist ivuxolimab. The TCR was taken from an adult with an advanced solid tumor such as melanoma, head and neck, liver or kidney cancer. The chain carries TRBV18 and TRBJ2-2; 7 positions agree with TRBD2. The CDR3 DNA follows: TGTGCCAGCTCATCCATTCGCCGGGAGGCGGTACCCGGGGAGCTGTTTTTT. It is translated as CASSSIRREAVPGELFF.